Listed below are T cell receptor beta chains from one sample, sequenced in a study of a mutant IDH1 vaccine in newly diagnosed glioma. Which antigens these TCRs recognize remains unknown. Some clones are missing from TCRdb's copy, which holds only in-frame ones; the method was immunoSEQ multiplex PCR. The repertoire consists of about 72,000 clones, with approximately 84% occurring once and the leading ten covering less than 15%. Sequenced here: PBMCs, sampled from a glioma patient whose treatment included an IDH1 peptide vaccine. These receptors all stem from a man in his late teens or twenties with glioma. Each CDR3 is given with its conserved first and last residue. D genes are given only for firm matches. Size values are once, few and many counts, or a class for expanded clones, and some rows have none.

TRBD1	TRBJ1-4	-	TRBV4-3	CASSLDRGTNEKLFF	TGCGCCAGCAGCCTAGACAGGGGGACTAATGAAAAACTGTTTTTT
TRBD1	TRBJ2-7	-	TRBV6-6	CASSSHRGTSEQYF	TGTGCCAGCAGTTCCCACAGGGGTACCAGCGAGCAGTACTTC
TRBD2	TRBJ2-2	-	TRBV19	CASSIDFAGASGELFF	TGTGCCAGTAGTATTGACTTTGCGGGAGCTTCCGGGGAGCTGTTTTTT
-	TRBJ2-3	-	TRBV30	CAWSVGGRWGTDTQYF	TGTGCCTGGAGTGTTGGTGGACGTTGGGGCACAGATACGCAGTATTTT
-	TRBJ2-7	-	TRBV30	CAWSVQGTRNEQYF	TGTGCCTGGAGTGTACAAGGGACTCGGAACGAGCAGTACTTC
-	TRBJ2-7	-	TRBV6-1	CASSKTGSYEQYF	TGTGCCAGCAGTAAGACAGGTTCCTACGAGCAGTACTTC
TRBD1	TRBJ1-2	-	TRBV7-2	CASSAGTVVNYGYTF	TGTGCCAGCAGCGCGGGGACAGTCGTCAACTATGGCTACACCTTC
TRBD1	TRBJ1-1	-	TRBV11-1	CASSLPRGQGNTEAFF	TGTGCCAGCAGCTTACCGCGGGGACAGGGGAACACTGAAGCTTTCTTT
-	TRBJ2-7	-	TRBV6-1	CASSVVTPHEQYF	TGTGCCAGCAGTGTGGTAACCCCTCACGAGCAGTACTTC
-	TRBJ1-5	few	TRBV12-2	CASRLYDGQGPQHF	TGTGCAAGTCGCTTGTACGATGGGCAGGGGCCCCAGCATTTT
-	TRBJ1-5	-	TRBV21-1	CASSNGTGPIAPQHF	TGTGCCAGCAGCAACGGGACAGGACCCATCGCGCCCCAGCATTTT
-	TRBJ1-2	-	TRBV18	CASSPKGAGFNYGYTF	TGTGCCAGCTCACCGAAAGGAGCAGGGTTTAACTATGGCTACACCTTC
-	TRBJ1-1	-	TRBV2	CASSGSGVTEAFF	TGTGCCAGCAGTGGTTCAGGGGTGACTGAAGCTTTCTTT
-	TRBJ2-7	-	TRBV30	CAWSHVVGEQYF	TGTGCCTGGAGTCACGTGGTTGGCGAGCAGTACTTC
-	TRBJ2-1	-	TRBV7-8	CASSFGWDEQFF	TGTGCCAGCAGCTTTGGGTGGGATGAGCAGTTCTTC
TRBD1	TRBJ1-1	-	TRBV29-1	CSVQGMMNTEAFF	TGCAGCGTACAGGGGATGATGAACACTGAAGCTTTCTTT
-	TRBJ2-3	once	TRBV5-5	CASSFSDHAQYF	TGTGCCAGCAGCTTCTCGGACCACGCGCAGTATTTT
-	TRBJ2-5	-	TRBV29-1	CSAVRQLAQETQYF	TGCAGCGCTGTGCGGCAGCTCGCCCAAGAGACCCAGTACTTC
TRBD1	TRBJ1-1	-	TRBV13	CASSTPQGRLWTEAFF	TGTGCCAGCAGCACTCCACAGGGGCGGCTGTGGACTGAAGCTTTCTTT
-	TRBJ2-3	-	TRBV15	CATSRAYGVGSTDTQYF	TGTGCCACCAGCAGAGCTTACGGGGTGGGGAGCACAGATACGCAGTATTTT
TRBD2	TRBJ2-7	-	TRBV9	CASSPGGTSGRYEQYF	TGTGCCAGCAGCCCCGGAGGGACTAGCGGGAGATACGAGCAGTACTTC
-	TRBJ1-5	-	TRBV18	CASSPGGGGQPQHF	TGTGCCAGCTCCCCGGGAGGAGGAGGTCAGCCCCAGCATTTT
-	TRBJ2-3	-	TRBV27	CASSFPSLYTQYF	TGTGCCAGCAGTTTTCCCTCTCTCTATACGCAGTATTTT
-	TRBJ2-7	-	TRBV19	CASTPQPWIGVQYF	TGTGCCAGTACACCGCAGCCGTGGATAGGTGTGCAGTACTTC
-	TRBJ1-2	-	TRBV4-2	CASSPGYYGYTF	TGTGCCAGCAGCCCAGGGTACTATGGCTACACCTTC
TRBD1	TRBJ1-1	-	TRBV5-1	CASSTRDRGLRNTEAFF	TGCGCCAGCAGCACCCGGGACAGGGGGTTGAGGAACACTGAAGCTTTCTTT